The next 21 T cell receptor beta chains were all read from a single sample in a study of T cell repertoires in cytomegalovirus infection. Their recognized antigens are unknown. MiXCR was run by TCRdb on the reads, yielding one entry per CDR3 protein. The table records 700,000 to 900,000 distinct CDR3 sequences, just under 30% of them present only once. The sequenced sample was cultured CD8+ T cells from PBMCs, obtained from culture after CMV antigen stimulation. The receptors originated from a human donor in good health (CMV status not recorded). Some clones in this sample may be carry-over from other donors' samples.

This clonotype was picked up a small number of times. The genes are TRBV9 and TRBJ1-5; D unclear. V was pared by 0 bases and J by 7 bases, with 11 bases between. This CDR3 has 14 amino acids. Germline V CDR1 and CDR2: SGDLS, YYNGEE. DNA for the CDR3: TGTGCCAGCAGCGTAGGGTCGGGAGGCCAGCCCCAGCATTTT. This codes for CASSVGSGGQPQHF.

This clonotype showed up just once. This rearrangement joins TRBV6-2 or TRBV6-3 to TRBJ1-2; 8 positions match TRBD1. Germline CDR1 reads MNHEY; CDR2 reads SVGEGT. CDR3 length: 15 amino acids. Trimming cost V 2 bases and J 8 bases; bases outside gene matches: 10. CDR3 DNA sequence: TGTGCCAGCAGTTACCTCCGACAGGGGCGCCAGGGCTACACCTTC. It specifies CASSYLRQGRQGYTF.

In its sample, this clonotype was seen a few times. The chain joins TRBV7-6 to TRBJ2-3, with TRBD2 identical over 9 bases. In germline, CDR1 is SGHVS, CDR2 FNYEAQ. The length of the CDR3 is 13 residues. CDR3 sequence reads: CTLLAGFTDTQYF. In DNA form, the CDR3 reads TGTACCCTTCTAGCGGGGTTCACAGATACGCAGTATTTT.

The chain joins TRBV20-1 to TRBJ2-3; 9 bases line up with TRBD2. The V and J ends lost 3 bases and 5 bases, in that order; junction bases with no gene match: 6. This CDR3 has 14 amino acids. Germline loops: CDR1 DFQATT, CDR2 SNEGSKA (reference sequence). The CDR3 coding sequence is TGCAGTGCTAGGGGACTAGCCCGGGGAGATACGCAGTATTTT. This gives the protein CSARGLARGDTQYF.

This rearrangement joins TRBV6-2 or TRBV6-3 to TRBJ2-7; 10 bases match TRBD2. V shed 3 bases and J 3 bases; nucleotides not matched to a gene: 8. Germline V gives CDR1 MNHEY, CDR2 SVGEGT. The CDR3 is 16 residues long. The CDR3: CASSYSRTSGYYEQYV. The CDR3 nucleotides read TGTGCCAGCAGTTATAGTAGGACTAGCGGATACTACGAGCAGTACGTC.

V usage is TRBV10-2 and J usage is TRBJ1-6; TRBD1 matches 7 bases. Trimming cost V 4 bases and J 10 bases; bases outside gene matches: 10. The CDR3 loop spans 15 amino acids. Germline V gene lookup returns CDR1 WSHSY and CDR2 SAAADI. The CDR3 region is CASSGPGQRDSPLHF. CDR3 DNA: TGCGCCAGCAGTGGCCCGGGACAGAGGGACTCACCCCTCCACTTT.

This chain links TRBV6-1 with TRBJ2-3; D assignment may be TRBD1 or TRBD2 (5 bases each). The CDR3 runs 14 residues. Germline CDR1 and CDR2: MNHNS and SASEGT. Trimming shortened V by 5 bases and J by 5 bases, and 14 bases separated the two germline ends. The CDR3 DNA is TGTGCCAGCAGTCCGGGACCGAGGGGAGATACGCAGTATTTT. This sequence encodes CASSPGPRGDTQYF.

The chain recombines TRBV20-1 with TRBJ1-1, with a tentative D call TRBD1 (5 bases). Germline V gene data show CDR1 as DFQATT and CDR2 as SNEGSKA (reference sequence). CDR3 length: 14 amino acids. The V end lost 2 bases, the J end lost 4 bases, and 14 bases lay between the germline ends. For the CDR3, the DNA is TGCAGTGCTAGATCTATCCCGGGACCCACTGAAGCTTTCTTT. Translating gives CSARSIPGPTEAFF.

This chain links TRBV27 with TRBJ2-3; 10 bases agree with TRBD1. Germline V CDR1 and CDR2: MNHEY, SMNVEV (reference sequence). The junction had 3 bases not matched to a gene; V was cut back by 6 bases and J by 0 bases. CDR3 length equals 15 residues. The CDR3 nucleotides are TGTGCCAGCAGATGGGACAGGGGTAGCACAGATACGCAGTATTTT. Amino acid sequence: CASRWDRGSTDTQYF.

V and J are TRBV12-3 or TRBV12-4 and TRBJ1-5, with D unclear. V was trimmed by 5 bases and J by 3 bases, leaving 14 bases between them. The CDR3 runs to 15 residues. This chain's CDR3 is CASSTALGDNQPQHF. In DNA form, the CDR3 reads TGTGCCAGCAGTACCGCCCTGGGTGACAATCAGCCCCAGCATTTT.

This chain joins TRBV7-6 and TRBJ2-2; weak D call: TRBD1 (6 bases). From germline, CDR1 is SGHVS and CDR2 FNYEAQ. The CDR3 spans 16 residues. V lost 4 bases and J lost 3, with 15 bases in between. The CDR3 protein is CASSSARGSDTGELFF. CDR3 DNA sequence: TGTGCCAGCAGCTCCGCCAGGGGCTCGGACACCGGGGAGCTGTTTTTT.

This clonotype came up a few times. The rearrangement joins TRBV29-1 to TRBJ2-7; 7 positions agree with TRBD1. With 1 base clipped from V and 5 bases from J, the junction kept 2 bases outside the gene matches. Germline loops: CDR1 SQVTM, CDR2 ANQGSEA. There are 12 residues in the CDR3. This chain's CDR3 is CSVEGTGDEQYF. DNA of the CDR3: TGCAGCGTTGAAGGTACAGGGGACGAGCAGTACTTC.

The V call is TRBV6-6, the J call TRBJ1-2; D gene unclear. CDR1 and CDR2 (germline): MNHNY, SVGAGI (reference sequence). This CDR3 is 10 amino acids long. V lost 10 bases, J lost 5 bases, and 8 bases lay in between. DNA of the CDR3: TGTGCCACCCTCACATATGGCTACACCTTC. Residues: CATLTYGYTF.

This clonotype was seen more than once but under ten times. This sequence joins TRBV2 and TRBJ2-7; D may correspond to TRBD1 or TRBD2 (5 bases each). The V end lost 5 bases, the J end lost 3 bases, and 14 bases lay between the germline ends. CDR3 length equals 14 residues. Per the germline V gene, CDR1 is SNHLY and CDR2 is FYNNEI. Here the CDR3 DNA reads TGTGCCAGCAGTCGGGACGGGTTACTCTACGAGCAGTACTTC. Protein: CASSRDGLLYEQYF.

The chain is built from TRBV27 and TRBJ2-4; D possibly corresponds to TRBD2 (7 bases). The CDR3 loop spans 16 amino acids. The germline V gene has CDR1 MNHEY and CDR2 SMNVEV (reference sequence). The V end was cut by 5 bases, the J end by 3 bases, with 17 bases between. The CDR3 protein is CASSPSGGGLKNIQYF. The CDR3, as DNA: TGTGCCAGCAGTCCTTCTGGCGGGGGCCTCAAAAACATTCAGTACTTC.

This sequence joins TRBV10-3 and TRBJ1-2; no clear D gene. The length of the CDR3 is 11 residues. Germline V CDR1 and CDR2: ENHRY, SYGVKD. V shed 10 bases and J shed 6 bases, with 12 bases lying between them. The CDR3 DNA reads TGTGCCACCGGCGGGGAAAATGGCTACACCTTC. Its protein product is CATGGENGYTF.

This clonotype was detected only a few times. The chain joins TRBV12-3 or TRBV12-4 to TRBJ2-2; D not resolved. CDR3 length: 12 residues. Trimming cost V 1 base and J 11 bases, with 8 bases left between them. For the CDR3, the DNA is TGTGCCAGCAGTTTAGGCAGCCACGAGCTGTTTTTT. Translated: CASSLGSHELFF.

The CDR3 DNA reads TGTGCCAGCAGCGTAGCAGGGACAGGGGGCGTTGGCGATGGCTACACCTTC. It codes for CASSVAGTGGVGDGYTF. This rearrangement joins TRBV9 to TRBJ1-2; 12 bases fit TRBD1. From germline, CDR1 is SGDLS and CDR2 YYNGEE. Trimming at V came to 0 bases and at J to 6 bases, leaving 9 bases not matched to a gene. CDR3 length: 17 residues.

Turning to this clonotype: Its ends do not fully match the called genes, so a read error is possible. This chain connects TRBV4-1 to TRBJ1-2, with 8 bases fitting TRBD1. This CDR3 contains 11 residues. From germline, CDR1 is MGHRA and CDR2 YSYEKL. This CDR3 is CASQGARGYTF. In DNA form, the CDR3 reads TGTGCCAGTCAGGGGGCGCGTGGCTACACCTTC.

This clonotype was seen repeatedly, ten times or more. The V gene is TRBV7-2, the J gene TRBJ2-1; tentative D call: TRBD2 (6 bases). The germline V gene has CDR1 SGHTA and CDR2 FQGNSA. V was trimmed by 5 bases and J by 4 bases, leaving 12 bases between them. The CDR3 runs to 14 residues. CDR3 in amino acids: CASSPLAGYNEQFF. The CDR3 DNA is TGTGCCAGCAGCCCGCTGGCGGGGTACAATGAGCAGTTCTTC. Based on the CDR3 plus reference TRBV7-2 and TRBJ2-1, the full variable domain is GAGVSQSPSNKVTEKGKDVELRCDPISGHTALYWYRQSLGQGLEFLIYFQGNSAPDKSGLPSDRFSAERTGGSVSTLTIQRTQQEDSAVYLCASSPLAGYNEQFFGPGTRLTVL.

This chain's CDR3 is CASSYTGQGNSPLHF. CDR3 sequence (DNA): TGTGCCAGCAGTTACACCGGACAGGGGAATTCACCCCTCCACTTT. This chain connects TRBV6-5 to TRBJ1-6, with 9 bases lining up with TRBD1. Germline V gives CDR1 MNHEY, CDR2 SVGAGI. V lost 2 bases, J lost 7 bases, and 3 bases stayed unmatched. The CDR3 is 15 residues long.